This T cell receptor beta chain was identified during a study of T-cell reconstitution after alpha-beta-depleted transplantation in children. This clonotype was seen only a few times. Germline V gene data show CDR1 as ENHRY and CDR2 as SYGVKD. This CDR3 has 14 residues. V shed 1 base and J shed 4 bases, with 10 bases lying between them. TCRbeta library preparation incorporated unique molecular identifiers. Each CDR3 protein gets one entry after TCRdb re-called the PCR reads with MiXCR. In the table there are 450,000 to 600,000 distinct CDR3 sequences, around 18% of which are singletons. The input for sequencing was PBMCs from the stem cell graft donor, taken from the stem cell graft. The chain employs TRBV10-3 and TRBJ1-1; D is undetermined. This clonotype was obtained from a human donor who donated a stem cell graft to a child with acute lymphoblastic leukemia. This chain's CDR3 is CAISEFLDGTEAFF. In DNA, the CDR3 is TGTGCCATCAGTGAGTTTCTCGACGGCACTGAAGCTTTCTTT.